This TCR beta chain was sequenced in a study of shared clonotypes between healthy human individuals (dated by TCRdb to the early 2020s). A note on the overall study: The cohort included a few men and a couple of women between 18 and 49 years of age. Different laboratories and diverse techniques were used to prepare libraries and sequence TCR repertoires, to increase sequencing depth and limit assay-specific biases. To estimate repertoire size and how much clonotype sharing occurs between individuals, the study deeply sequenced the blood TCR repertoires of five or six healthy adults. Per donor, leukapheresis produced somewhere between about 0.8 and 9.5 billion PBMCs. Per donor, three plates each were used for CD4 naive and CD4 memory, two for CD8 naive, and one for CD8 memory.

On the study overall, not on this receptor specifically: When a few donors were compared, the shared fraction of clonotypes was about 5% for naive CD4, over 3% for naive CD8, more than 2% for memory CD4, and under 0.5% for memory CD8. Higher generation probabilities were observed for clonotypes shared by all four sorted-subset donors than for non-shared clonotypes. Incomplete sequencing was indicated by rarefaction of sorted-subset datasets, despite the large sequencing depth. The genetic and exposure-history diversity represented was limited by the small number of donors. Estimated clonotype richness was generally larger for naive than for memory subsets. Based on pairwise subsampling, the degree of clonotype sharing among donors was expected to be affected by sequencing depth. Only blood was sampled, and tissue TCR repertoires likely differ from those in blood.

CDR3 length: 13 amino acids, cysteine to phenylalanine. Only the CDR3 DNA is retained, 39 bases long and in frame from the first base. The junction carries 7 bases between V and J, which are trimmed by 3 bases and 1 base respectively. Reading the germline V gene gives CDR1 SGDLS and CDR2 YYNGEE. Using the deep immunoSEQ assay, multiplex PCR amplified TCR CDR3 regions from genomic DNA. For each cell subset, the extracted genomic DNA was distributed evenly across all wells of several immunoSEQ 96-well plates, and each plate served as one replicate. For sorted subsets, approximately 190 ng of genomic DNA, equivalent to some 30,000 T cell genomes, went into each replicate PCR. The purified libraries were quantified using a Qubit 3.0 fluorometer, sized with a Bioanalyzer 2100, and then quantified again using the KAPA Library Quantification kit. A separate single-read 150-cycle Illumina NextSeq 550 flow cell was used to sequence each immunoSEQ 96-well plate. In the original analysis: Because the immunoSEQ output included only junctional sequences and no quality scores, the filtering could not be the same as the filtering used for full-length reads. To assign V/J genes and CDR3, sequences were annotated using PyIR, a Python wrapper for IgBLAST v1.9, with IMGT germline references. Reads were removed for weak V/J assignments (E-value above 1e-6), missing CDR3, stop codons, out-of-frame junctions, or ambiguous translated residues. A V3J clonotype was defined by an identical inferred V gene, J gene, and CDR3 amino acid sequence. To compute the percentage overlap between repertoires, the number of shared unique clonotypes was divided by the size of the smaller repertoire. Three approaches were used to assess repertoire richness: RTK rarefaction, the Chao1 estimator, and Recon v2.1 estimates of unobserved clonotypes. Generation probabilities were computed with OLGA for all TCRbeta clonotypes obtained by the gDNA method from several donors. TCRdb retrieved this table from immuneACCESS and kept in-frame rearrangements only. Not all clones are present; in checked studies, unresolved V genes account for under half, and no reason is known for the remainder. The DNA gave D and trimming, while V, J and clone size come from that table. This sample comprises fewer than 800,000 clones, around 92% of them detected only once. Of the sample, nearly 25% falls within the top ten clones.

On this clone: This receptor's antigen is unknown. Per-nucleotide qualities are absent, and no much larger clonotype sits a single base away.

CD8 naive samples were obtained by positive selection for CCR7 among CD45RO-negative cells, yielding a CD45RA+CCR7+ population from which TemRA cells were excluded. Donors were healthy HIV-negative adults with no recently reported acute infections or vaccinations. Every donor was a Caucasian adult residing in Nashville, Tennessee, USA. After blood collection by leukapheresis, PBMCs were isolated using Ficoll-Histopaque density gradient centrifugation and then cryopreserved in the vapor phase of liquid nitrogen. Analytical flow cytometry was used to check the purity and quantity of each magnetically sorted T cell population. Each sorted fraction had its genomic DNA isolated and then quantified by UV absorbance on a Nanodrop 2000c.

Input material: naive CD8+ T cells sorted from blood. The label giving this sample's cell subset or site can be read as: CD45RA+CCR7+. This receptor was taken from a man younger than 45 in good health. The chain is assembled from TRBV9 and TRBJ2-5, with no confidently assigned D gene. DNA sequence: TGTGCCAGCAGCGCGGACGCCCAAGAGACCCAGTACTTC. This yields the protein CASSADAQETQYF. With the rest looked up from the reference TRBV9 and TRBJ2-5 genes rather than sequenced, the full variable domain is DSGVTQTPKHLITATGQRVTLRCSPRSGDLSVYWYQQSLDQGLQFLIQYYNGEERAKGNILERFSAQQFPDLHSELNLSSLELGDSALYFCASSADAQETQYFGPGTRLLVL.